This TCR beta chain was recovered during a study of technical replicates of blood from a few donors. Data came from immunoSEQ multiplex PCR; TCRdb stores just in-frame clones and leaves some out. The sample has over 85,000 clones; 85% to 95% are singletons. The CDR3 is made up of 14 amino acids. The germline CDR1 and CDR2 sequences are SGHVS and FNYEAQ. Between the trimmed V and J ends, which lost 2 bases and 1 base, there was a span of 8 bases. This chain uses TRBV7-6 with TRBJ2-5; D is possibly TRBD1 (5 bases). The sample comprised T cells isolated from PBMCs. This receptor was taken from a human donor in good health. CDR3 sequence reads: CASSLTGIQETQYF. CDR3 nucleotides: TGTGCCAGCAGCTTAACAGGTATCCAAGAGACCCAGTACTTC.